These T cell receptor beta chains were read from a single sample in a study of cytomegalovirus exposure and HLA in healthy donors. The assay was immunoSEQ multiplex PCR, and TCRdb's table has in-frame clones only and misses some. The sample carries 80,000 or so clones, 85% to 95% recorded once. The sequenced sample consisted of PBMCs. These TCRs come from a woman between 18 and 30 years old in good health and CMV-seronegative. Each CDR3 is given with its conserved first and last residue. A D gene is named only where the DNA matches it firmly. Clone sizes are given selectively: once, few, many, or a class where the clone is expanded.

TRBJ2-5 NA NA TRBV5-1 TGCGCCAGCAGCTTGGCCGAACCAGAAGAGACCCAGTACTTC CASSLAEPEETQYF
TRBJ1-2 TRBD1 NA TRBV28 TGTGCCAGCAGTTCAGGGACAGGCCACTATGGCTACACCTTC CASSSGTGHYGYTF
TRBJ1-1 NA NA TRBV18 TGTGCCAGCTCACCCCAGGGACAGAACACTGAAGCTTTCTTT CASSPQGQNTEAFF
TRBJ1-2 NA NA TRBV7-6 TGTGCCAGCAGCTTAGAGGGCGGAAGGGGTGGCTACACCTTC CASSLEGGRGGYTF
TRBJ2-7 NA NA TRBV27 TGTGCCAGCAGGCTGACGTCGGGAGTTTCTCAAGCCTACGAGCAGTACTTC CASRLTSGVSQAYEQYF
TRBJ2-7 NA NA TRBV27 TGTGCCAGCAGTTTAGTAGGGGATGGCGAGCAGTACTTC CASSLVGDGEQYF
TRBJ1-1 TRBD1 once TRBV27 TGTGCCAGCCGAACCTACCTCAGGGGGCGAGAGAACACTGAAGCTTTCTTT CASRTYLRGRENTEAFF
TRBJ2-3 NA NA TRBV10-3 TGTGCCATCAGTGAGTGGAGCGGTACTAGCACAGATACGCAGTATTTT CAISEWSGTSTDTQYF
TRBJ2-7 NA NA TRBV25-1 TGTGCCAGCAGTGAAAACCCCACCGGGACATCCTACTACGAGCAGTACTTC CASSENPTGTSYYEQYF
TRBJ1-5 NA NA TRBV7-2 TGTGCCAGCAGCTTACCGGGTTTGCGGCAGCCCCAGCATTTT CASSLPGLRQPQHF
TRBJ1-5 NA NA TRBV7-2 TGTGCCAGCCAATTAGGGGCCCTAGAAGGTCAGCCCCAGCATTTT CASQLGALEGQPQHF
TRBJ1-4 NA NA TRBV5-1 TGCGCCAGCAGCTTAGCCCAGGGGCCGCCTAATGAAAAACTGTTTTTT CASSLAQGPPNEKLFF
TRBJ2-1 TRBD2 NA TRBV6-5 TGTGCCAGCACGGTAGCGGGCAGAGGGTATGAGCAGTTCTTC CASTVAGRGYEQFF
TRBJ1-2 NA NA TRBV5-6 TGTGCCAGCAGCTTGGTTGGGAGAGATGGCTACACCTTC CASSLVGRDGYTF
TRBJ1-2 TRBD1 NA TRBV4-1 TGCGCCAGCAGCCAAGATACCGGTTACAGGGGTGGCTACACCTTC CASSQDTGYRGGYTF
TRBJ1-1 NA NA TRBV4-3 TGCGCCAGCAGCCAAGAACACTCGGGACAAGCGAACACTGAAGCTTTCTTT CASSQEHSGQANTEAFF
TRBJ2-5 TRBD1 NA TRBV6-6 TGTGCCAGCAGTTGGACAGGGGGCCGAGAGACCCAGTACTTC CASSWTGGRETQYF
TRBJ2-1 TRBD2 NA TRBV6-1 TGTGCCAGCAGTAAACTAGCGGGGCCGGTGAATGAGCAGTTCTTC CASSKLAGPVNEQFF
TRBJ1-6 TRBD1 NA TRBV6-6 TGTGCCAGCAGTTATAGCCACAGGGGTCGCAATTCACCCCTCCACTTT CASSYSHRGRNSPLHF
TRBJ1-2 NA NA TRBV6-5 TGTGCCAGCAGCTCCGGGACAACTAACTATGGCTACACCTTC CASSSGTTNYGYTF
TRBJ2-1 TRBD2 NA TRBV28 TGTGCCAGCAGTTTATCTACTAGCGGGAGGGACAATGAGCAGTTCTTC CASSLSTSGRDNEQFF
TRBJ2-7 TRBD1 once TRBV4-1 TGCGCCAGCAGCCAAGGGGACAGGGACTACGAGCAGTACTTC CASSQGDRDYEQYF
TRBJ2-3 NA NA TRBV4-3 TGCGCCAGCAGCCAAGCAGAAGCGGATACGCAGTATTTT CASSQAEADTQYF
TRBJ1-5 TRBD1 once TRBV28 TGTGCCAGCAGCTTACAGGGGGCGAGCAATCAGCCCCAGCATTTT CASSLQGASNQPQHF
TRBJ2-7 NA NA TRBV14 TGTGCCAGCAGCCGCCCGCCCGGGGAATACGAGCAGTACTTC CASSRPPGEYEQYF
TRBJ2-7 NA NA TRBV25-1 TGTGCCAGCAGTGAATTCCAGGGCTACGAGCAGTACTTC CASSEFQGYEQYF